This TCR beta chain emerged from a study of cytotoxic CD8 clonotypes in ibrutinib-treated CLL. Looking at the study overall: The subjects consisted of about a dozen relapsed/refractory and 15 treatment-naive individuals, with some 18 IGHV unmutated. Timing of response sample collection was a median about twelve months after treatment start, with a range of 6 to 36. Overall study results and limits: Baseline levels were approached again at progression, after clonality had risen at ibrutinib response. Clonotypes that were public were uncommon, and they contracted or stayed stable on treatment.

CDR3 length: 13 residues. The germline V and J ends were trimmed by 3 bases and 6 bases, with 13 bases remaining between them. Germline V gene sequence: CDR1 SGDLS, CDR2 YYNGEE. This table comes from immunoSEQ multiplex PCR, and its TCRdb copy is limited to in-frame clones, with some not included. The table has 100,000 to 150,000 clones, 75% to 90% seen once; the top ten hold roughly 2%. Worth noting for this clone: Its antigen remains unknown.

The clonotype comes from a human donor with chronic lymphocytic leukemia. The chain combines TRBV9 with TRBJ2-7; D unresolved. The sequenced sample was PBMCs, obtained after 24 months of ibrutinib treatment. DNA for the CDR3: TGTGCCAGCAGCGCCGCCCCAACTGGCGAGCAGTACTTC. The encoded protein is CASSAAPTGEQYF.